The present TCR beta chain was sequenced within a study of Graves' ophthalmopathy and Graves' hyperthyroidism listed by TCRdb under 2018. Regarding the study in general: Peripheral blood samples were taken at the time of initial diagnosis, before any treatment was given. For independent validation, a separate cohort was made up of roughly 19 hyperthyroidism patients plus 17 patients who later progressed from hyperthyroidism to ophthalmopathy. After sampling, hyperthyroidism patients received methimazole starting at 30 mg daily, and ophthalmopathy patients received high-dose intravenous methylprednisolone. In total, 135 blood samples were TCR-sequenced: 40 to 45 ophthalmopathy, roughly 77 hyperthyroidism and some 17 hyperthyroidism-to-ophthalmopathy patients. In about 6 hyperthyroidism patients, T-cell repertoires of thyroid tissue and blood were compared. To explore V-J signatures that distinguish ophthalmopathy from hyperthyroidism, a discovery set of more than 90 patients was enrolled, made up of more than 40 with ophthalmopathy and around 57 with stable hyperthyroidism. The study used TCR beta repertoire signatures to distinguish Graves' ophthalmopathy from Graves' hyperthyroidism and to predict progression to ophthalmopathy. The research as a whole found: Most of the expanded thyroid clonotypes with a frequency above 0.001 were also detected in blood, and it was suggested that the thyroid immune response may be reflected by blood repertoires. In cross-validation, the 13-signature model distinguished ophthalmopathy from stable hyperthyroidism with more than 85% sensitivity and 81% to 82% specificity, while in the test set the corresponding values were roughly 80% and 75%. No statistical method was used to predetermine the sample size, and group allocation was not hidden from the investigators. In validation, the model predicted ophthalmopathy progression with nearly 71% sensitivity and roughly 72% specificity; fewer than 15 predicted patients were CT-confirmed with GO in a median of approximately 6.2 months.

TCR beta CDR3 regions were amplified from RNA transcripts for repertoire sequencing. The first round was an RT-PCR using HTBI primers with the Qiagen OneStep RT-PCR kit, and this first round was followed by a second-round multiplex PCR, then size selection and purification. Sequencing of the libraries was carried out on an Illumina HiSeq2000 in paired-end mode with 100 bp reads. Per the original workflow: SOAPnuke was used to process the reads, throwing out any read that had adapters, had uncalled bases, had a mean Phred below 15, or lacked an exact constant-primer or identifier match. COPE v1.2.5 was used to merge high-quality paired reads. Unique nucleotide sequences were defined as clonotypes and aligned to IMGT TRB V, D and J references using MiTCR v1.1. Analysis was restricted to V-J combinations with a frequency above 0.0001, which covered about 99% of repertoires. For each V-J combination, a TCR clonal expansion and chaos score was defined as the ratio of F50 clonal expansion to chaos observed in the TCRdist matrix. Welch's t-statistics and random forest were used to reduce features to about a dozen V-J combinations, which were fed into a naive Bayes classifier. The similarity between thyroid and blood repertoires was quantified using the Morisita-Horn index. Using fastp at Q25 and MiXCR, TCRdb reprocessed the public reads and kept productive beta chains. CDR3 protein sequences are deduplicated, and each keeps its most common genes and DNA. TCRdb, not the original authors, processed these V and J calls. For this sample the table gives 200,000 to 250,000 distinct CDR3 sequences, of which around 42% were detected only once. The ten most abundant clones make up 40% to 55% of the sample.

The ophthalmopathy patients had moderately to severely active disease, with a Clinical Activity Score of 3 or higher, a NOSPECS grade of 4 or higher, and a disease duration of less than 3 months. Patients with other autoimmune diseases, uncontrolled infections, pregnancy or lactation were excluded from the study. Diagnosis relied on clinical symptoms, serum thyroxine, TRAb, thyroid ultrasound and orbital computed tomography. PBMCs were isolated from about 10 ml of fresh peripheral blood by Ficoll-Paque density gradient centrifugation. Trizol reagent was used to extract the total RNA, and its quality was then checked on an Agilent 2100 Bioanalyzer. This clonotype was counted a few times. Its cognate antigen has yet to be identified. Base qualities are missing; no much larger clone stands one base away. V drops 5 bases and J drops 5 bases, leaving 10 bases in between. Via the germline V gene, CDR1 is ENHRY and CDR2 SYGVKD. Taken from cysteine to phenylalanine, the CDR3 has 13 residues. The only DNA kept is the CDR3, 39 bases in frame from the first base.

The rearrangement joined TRBV10-3 to TRBJ1-5; the D gene remains uncertain. The receptor was derived from an adult man with Graves' ophthalmopathy. The sequencing sample was made of peripheral blood. The bases read TGTGCCATCAGTCCAGGTGGGTATCAGCCCCAGCATTTT. Translation gives CAISPGGYQPQHF.